A single sample is the source of the 10 T cell receptor beta chains below, sequenced in a study of cytomegalovirus exposure and HLA in healthy donors. Use of 60 Vbeta and 13 Jbeta primers characterized the PCR. Method: immunoSEQ multiplex PCR; TCRdb's copy keeps in-frame clones and lacks some. The table lists 150,000 to 200,000 clones, 76% of them singletons. Specimen: PBMCs. The receptors here all came from a male donor in good health and CMV-seronegative.

The chain couples TRBV6-5 to TRBJ2-1, with TRBD2 matching 13 bases. Germline CDR1 and CDR2: MNHEY and SVGAGI. The V segment lost 6 bases and the J segment 6 bases; nucleotides outside the gene matches: 2. This CDR3 spans 14 amino acids. DNA of the CDR3: TGTGCCAGCAGAGGGACTAGCGGGGTCAATGAGCAGTTCTTC. This sequence encodes CASRGTSGVNEQFF.

The chain is built from TRBV18 and TRBJ1-1, with TRBD1 as a possible D gene (5 bases). Trimming pared 6 bases from V and 1 base from J, leaving 15 bases between. From germline, CDR1 is KGHSH and CDR2 LQKENI. The CDR3 consists of 15 residues. This chain's CDR3 is CASSSTGVQNTEAFF. In DNA form, the CDR3 reads TGTGCCAGCTCCAGCACAGGAGTCCAGAACACTGAAGCTTTCTTT.

The V and J genes are TRBV9 and TRBJ2-7, with D uncertain. The CDR3 is 14 residues long. Trimming removed 0 bases from V and 0 bases from J, with 7 bases in between. CDR1 is SGDLS, CDR2 YYNGEE, per germline. The CDR3 reads CASSVEESSYEQYF. CDR3 nucleotides: TGTGCCAGCAGCGTAGAGGAGAGCTCCTACGAGCAGTACTTC.

The rearrangement links TRBV28 to TRBJ2-1; D not resolved. Germline V gives CDR1 MDHEN, CDR2 SYDVKM. This CDR3 region has 15 residues. Deletions cut 4 bases from V and 7 bases from J, with 17 bases between. The CDR3 sequence is CASSSGPGLWNEQFF. In DNA form, the CDR3 reads TGTGCCAGCAGTTCTGGGCCCGGCTTATGGAATGAGCAGTTCTTC.

The rearrangement joins TRBV7-2 to TRBJ2-7; no firm D call. Trimming left V 1 base short and J 4 bases short, with 14 bases between. The CDR3 sequence is 15 residues long. CDR1 is SGHTA and CDR2 is FQGNSA in the germline V gene. In nucleotides, the CDR3 is TGTGCCAGCAGCTTAGGCGGCTCCCTCAATTACGAGCAGTACTTC. Translating it yields CASSLGGSLNYEQYF.

This CDR3 is CASSLWDRENEKLFF. The CDR3 bases are TGTGCCAGCAGTTTATGGGACAGGGAAAATGAAAAACTGTTTTTT. The chain carries TRBV28 and TRBJ1-4, with 8 positions matching TRBD1. CDR1 MDHEN and CDR2 SYDVKM come from the germline V gene. The ends lost 0 bases at V and 5 bases at J; junction bases unmatched: 2. CDR3 size: 15 residues. The whole variable domain, remainder taken from reference TRBV28 and TRBJ1-4, is DVKVTQSSRYLVKRTGEKVFLECVQDMDHENMFWYRQDPGLGLRLIYFSYDVKMKEKGDIPEGYSVSREKKERFSLILESASTNQTSMYLCASSLWDRENEKLFFGSGTQLSVL.

This clone was seen only a few times. The J gene is TRBJ2-5, the V gene TRBV5-1; perhaps TRBD1 as D (6 bases). This CDR3 has 15 amino acids. Per germline, CDR1 SGHRS and CDR2 YFSETQ. Trimming cost V 0 bases and J 0 bases, with 9 bases left between them. DNA of the CDR3: TGCGCCAGCAGCTTGGGTCAGGGGTACCAAGAGACCCAGTACTTC. This encodes CASSLGQGYQETQYF. The entire variable domain, with the rest obtained from reference TRBV5-1 and TRBJ2-5, is as follows: KAGVTQTPRYLIKTRGQQVTLSCSPISGHRSVSWYQQTPGQGLQFLFEYFSETQRNKGNFPGRFSGRQFSNSRSEMNVSTLELGDSALYLCASSLGQGYQETQYFGPGTRLLVL.

V and J are TRBV29-1 and TRBJ1-2; TRBD1 aligns across 11 bases. V was pared by 1 base and J by 3 bases, with 10 bases of the junction left unmatched. The germline V gene encodes CDR1 SQVTM and CDR2 ANQGSEA. This CDR3 is 17 amino acids long. The CDR3 region is CSVEGGGQGAIDYGYTF. The CDR3 nucleotides are TGCAGCGTTGAAGGCGGTGGACAGGGGGCAATTGACTATGGCTACACCTTC. The variable domain in full, with the rest retrieved from reference TRBV29-1 and TRBJ1-2, is SAVISQKPSRDICQRGTSLTIQCQVDSQVTMMFWYRQQPGQSLTLIATANQGSEATYESGFVIDKFPISRPNLTFSTLTVSNMSPEDSSIYLCSVEGGGQGAIDYGYTFGSGTRLTVV.

The chain couples TRBV9 to TRBJ2-1; TRBD2 agrees at 9 bases. V lost 3 bases to trimming and J lost 9 bases; unmatched junction nucleotides: 16. Germline CDR1 is SGDLS and CDR2 is YYNGEE. The CDR3 is made up of 17 amino acids. CDR3 bases: TGTGCCAGCAGCGCTAGGGTGGCGGGAGGGCCGGGGGGTGAGCAGTTCTTC. Protein sequence: CASSARVAGGPGGEQFF.

The chain's CDR3 is CASSDLGGKTAEQYF. In DNA, the CDR3 is TGTGCCAGCAGCGATCTGGGGGGTAAAACGGCCGAGCAGTACTTC. The chain employs TRBV9 and TRBJ2-7; perhaps TRBD2 as D (6 bases). The CDR3 has 15 amino acids. Between the trimmed V and J ends, which lost 3 bases and 6 bases, there was a span of 19 bases. CDR1 and CDR2 (germline): SGDLS, YYNGEE.